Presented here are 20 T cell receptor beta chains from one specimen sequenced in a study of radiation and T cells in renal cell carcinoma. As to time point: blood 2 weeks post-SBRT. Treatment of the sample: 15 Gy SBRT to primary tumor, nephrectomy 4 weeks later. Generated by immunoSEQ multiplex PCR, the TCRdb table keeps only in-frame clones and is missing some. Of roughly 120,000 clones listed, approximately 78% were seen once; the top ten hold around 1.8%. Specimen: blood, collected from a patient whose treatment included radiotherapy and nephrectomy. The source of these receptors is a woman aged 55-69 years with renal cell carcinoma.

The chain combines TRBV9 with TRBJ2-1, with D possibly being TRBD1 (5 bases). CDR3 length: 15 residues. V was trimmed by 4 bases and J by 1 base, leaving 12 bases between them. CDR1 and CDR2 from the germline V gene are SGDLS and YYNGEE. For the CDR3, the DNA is TGTGCCAGCAGCCCCAGGGAAGGATCCTACAATGAGCAGTTCTTC. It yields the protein CASSPREGSYNEQFF.

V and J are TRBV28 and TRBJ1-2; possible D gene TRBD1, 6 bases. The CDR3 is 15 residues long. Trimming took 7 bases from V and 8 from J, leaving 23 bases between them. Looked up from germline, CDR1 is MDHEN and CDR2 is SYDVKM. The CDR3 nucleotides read TGTGCCAGCATTTCACCTACGGGGGGGCGGAGGGGCTACACCTTC. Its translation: CASISPTGGRRGYTF.

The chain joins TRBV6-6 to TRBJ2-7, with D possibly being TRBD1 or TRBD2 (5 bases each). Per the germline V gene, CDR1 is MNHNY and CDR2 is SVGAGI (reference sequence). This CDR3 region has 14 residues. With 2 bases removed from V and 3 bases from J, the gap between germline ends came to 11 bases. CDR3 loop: CASSYGREIYEQYF. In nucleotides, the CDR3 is TGTGCCAGCAGTTACGGCAGGGAGATCTACGAGCAGTACTTC.

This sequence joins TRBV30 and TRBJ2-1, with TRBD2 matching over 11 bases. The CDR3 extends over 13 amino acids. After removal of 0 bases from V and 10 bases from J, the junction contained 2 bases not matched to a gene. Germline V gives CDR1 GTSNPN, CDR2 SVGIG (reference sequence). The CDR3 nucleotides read TGTGCCTGGAGTGTAGCTAGCGGGAGGGAGCAGTTCTTC. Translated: CAWSVASGREQFF.

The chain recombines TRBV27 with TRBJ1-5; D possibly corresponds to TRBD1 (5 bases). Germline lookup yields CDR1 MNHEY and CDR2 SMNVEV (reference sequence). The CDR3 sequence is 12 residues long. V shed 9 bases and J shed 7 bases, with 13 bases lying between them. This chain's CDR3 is CASSGSRQPQHF. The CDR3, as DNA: TGTGCCAGTTCAGGGTCCAGACAGCCCCAGCATTTT.

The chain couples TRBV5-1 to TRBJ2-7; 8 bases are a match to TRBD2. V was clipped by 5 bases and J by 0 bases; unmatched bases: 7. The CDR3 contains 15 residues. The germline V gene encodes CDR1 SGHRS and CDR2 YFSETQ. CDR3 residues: CASRRSGGDSYEQYF. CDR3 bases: TGCGCCAGCAGGCGGAGCGGGGGAGACTCCTACGAGCAGTACTTC.

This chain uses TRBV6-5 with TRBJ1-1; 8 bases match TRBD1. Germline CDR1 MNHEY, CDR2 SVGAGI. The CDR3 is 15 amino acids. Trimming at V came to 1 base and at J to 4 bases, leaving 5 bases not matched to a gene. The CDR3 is CASSYFRQGSTEAFF. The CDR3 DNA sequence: TGTGCCAGCAGTTACTTTCGACAGGGGAGCACTGAAGCTTTCTTT.

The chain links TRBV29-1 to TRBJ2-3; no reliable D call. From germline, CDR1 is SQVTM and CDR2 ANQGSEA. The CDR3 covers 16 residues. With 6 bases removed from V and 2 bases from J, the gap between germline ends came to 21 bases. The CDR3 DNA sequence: TGCAGCGTAGCCAAGTCAACCGGGTTCAACACAGATACGCAGTATTTT. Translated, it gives CSVAKSTGFNTDTQYF.

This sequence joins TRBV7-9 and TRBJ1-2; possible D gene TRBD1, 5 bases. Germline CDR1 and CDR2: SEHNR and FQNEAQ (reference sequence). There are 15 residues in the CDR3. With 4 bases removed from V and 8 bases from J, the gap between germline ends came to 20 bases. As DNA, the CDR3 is TGTGCCAGCAGCTCCTCTACAGAGGGGCACATGGGCTACACCTTC. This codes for CASSSSTEGHMGYTF.

CDR3 region: CASSLGSYNEQFF. In nucleotides, the CDR3 is TGTGCCAGTAGTCTTGGCAGTTACAATGAGCAGTTCTTC. The chain employs TRBV19 and TRBJ2-1, with unresolved D. The ends were cut back, 5 bases at V and 4 bases at J, with 9 bases in the middle. The length of the CDR3 is 13 residues. Per the germline V gene, CDR1 is LNHDA and CDR2 is SQIVND (reference sequence). The variable domain in full, completed from reference TRBV19 and TRBJ2-1, reads DGGITQSPKYLFRKEGQNVTLSCEQNLNHDAMYWYRQDPGQGLRLIYYSQIVNDFQKGDIAEGYSVSREKKESFPLTVTSAQKNPTAFYLCASSLGSYNEQFFGPGTRLTVL.

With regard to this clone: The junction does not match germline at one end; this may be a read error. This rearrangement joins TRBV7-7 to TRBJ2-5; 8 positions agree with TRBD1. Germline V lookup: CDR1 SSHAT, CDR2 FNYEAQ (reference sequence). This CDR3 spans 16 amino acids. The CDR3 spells CASSLLGTGGGETQYF. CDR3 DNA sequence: TGTGCTAGCAGCTTACTTGGGACAGGAGGGGGAGAGACCCAGTACTTC.

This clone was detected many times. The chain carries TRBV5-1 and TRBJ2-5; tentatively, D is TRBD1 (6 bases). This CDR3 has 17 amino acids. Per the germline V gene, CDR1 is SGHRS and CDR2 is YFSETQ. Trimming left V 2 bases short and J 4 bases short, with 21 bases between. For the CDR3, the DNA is TGCGCCAGCAGCTTTACAACACAGGGAAGAAGGGTAGAGACCCAGTACTTC. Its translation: CASSFTTQGRRVETQYF.

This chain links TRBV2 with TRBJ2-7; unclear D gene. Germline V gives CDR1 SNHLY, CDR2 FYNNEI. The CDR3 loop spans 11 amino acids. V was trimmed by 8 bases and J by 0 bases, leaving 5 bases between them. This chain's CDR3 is CASVGSYEQYF. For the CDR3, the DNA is TGTGCCAGCGTCGGCTCCTACGAGCAGTACTTC.

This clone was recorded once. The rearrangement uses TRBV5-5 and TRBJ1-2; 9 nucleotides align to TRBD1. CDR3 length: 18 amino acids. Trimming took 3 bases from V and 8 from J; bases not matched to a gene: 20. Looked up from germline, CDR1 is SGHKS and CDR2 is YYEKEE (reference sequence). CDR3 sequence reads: CASSSPSLQDRGALGYTF. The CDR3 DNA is TGTGCCAGCAGCTCCCCTTCCCTACAAGACAGGGGGGCTTTGGGCTACACCTTC. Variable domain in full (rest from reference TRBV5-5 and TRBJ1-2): DAGVTQSPTHLIKTRGQQVTLRCSPISGHKSVSWYQQVLGQGPQFIFQYYEKEERGRGNFPDRFSARQFPNYSSELNVNALLLGDSALYLCASSSPSLQDRGALGYTFGSGTRLTVV.

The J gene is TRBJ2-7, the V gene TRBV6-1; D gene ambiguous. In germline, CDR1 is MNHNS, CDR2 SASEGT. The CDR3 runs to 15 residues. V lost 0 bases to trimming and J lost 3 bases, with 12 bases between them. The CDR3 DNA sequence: TGTGCCAGCAGTGAAGCGCTACAGCCAGGCTACGAGCAGTACTTC. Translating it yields CASSEALQPGYEQYF.

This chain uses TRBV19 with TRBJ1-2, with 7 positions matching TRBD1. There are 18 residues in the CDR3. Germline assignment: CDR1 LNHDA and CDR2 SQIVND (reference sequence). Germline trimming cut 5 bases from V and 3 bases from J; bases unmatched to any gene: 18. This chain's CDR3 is CASSPLGQTFSEDYGYTF. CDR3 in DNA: TGTGCCAGTAGTCCCCTGGGACAGACTTTTAGCGAAGACTATGGCTACACCTTC.

The CDR3 loop reads CASTQGGAGDTEAFF. CDR3 in DNA: TGTGCCAGCACCCAAGGGGGGGCGGGGGATACTGAAGCTTTCTTT. This rearrangement joins TRBV7-9 to TRBJ1-1; D is possibly TRBD1 (6 bases). Between the trimmed V and J ends, which lost 7 bases and 5 bases, there was a span of 20 bases. Germline V gives CDR1 SEHNR, CDR2 FQNEAQ (reference sequence). The length of the CDR3 is 15 residues.

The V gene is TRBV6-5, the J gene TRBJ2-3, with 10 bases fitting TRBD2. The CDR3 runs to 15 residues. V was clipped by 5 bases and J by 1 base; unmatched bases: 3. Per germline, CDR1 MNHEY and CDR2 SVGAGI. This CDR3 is CASSPSGRGTDTQYF. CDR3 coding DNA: TGTGCCAGCAGTCCAAGCGGGAGGGGCACAGATACGCAGTATTTT.

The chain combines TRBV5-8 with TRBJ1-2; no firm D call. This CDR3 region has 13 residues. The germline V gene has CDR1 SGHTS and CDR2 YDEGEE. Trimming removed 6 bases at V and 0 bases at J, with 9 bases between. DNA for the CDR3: TGTGCCAGCATGGAGGGTACTAACTATGGCTACACCTTC. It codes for CASMEGTNYGYTF.

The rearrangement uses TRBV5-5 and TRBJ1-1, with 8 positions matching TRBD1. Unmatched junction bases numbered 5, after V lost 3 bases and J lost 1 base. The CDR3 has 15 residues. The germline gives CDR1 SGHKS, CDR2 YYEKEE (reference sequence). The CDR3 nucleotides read TGTGCCAGCAGCTGGCAGGGGGCCCCGAACACTGAAGCTTTCTTT. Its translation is CASSWQGAPNTEAFF.